This T cell receptor beta chain was captured by sequencing in a study of cytomegalovirus exposure and HLA in healthy donors. With 60 Vbeta and 13 Jbeta primers, the PCR was carried out. Repertoires were generated with immunoSEQ multiplex PCR, while TCRdb's copy carries only in-frame clones and drops some. The table includes about 130,000 clones, around 67% detected once. With 8 bases removed from V and 4 bases from J, the gap between germline ends came to 14 bases. This CDR3 region has 14 residues. The germline gives CDR1 SGHTA, CDR2 FQGNSA. This sequence was found in a woman aged 40 to 50 in good health and CMV-seropositive. The chain is built from TRBV7-2 and TRBJ1-4; no clear D. Sequenced material: PBMCs. As DNA, the CDR3 is TGTGCCAGCGCGATCGACTCCTTTAATGAAAAACTGTTTTTT. Its protein product is CASAIDSFNEKLFF.